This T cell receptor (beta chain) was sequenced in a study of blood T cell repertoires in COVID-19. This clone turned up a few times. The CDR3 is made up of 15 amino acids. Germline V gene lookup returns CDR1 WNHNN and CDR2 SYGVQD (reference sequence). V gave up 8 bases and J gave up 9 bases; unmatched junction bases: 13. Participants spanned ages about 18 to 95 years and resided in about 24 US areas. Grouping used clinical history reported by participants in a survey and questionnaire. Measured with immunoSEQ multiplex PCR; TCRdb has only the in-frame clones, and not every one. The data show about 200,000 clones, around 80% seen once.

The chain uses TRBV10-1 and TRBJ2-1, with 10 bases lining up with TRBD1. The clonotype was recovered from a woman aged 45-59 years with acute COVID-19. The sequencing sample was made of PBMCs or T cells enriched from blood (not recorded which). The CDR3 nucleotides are TGCGCCAGCTCGTCCACCGGACAGGGGGAACCTGAGCAGTTCTTC. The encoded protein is CASSSTGQGEPEQFF.